A selection of T cell receptor beta chains follows, all from one sample in a study of T cell responses to AZD1222 COVID-19 vaccine. Measured with immunoSEQ multiplex PCR; TCRdb has only the in-frame clones, and not every one. Of 150,000 to 200,000 clones detected, 94% appear once; the ten largest clones hold 0.64%. Here the sequenced sample was peripheral blood, taken on day 0 of AZD1222 vaccination. The receptor set was obtained from an adult in good health. Both conserved end residues are part of each CDR3. A D gene is named only where the DNA matches it firmly. Not all rows give a size; the values are once, few, many and, for expanded clones, a class.

-,TRBV9,-,TRBJ2-7,CASSVGGGAYEQYF,TGTGCCAGCAGCGTCGGCGGAGGGGCCTACGAGCAGTACTTC
-,TRBV6-2/TRBV6-3,-,TRBJ1-1,CASSYTGPKAFF,TGTGCCAGCAGTTACACAGGGCCTAAAGCTTTCTTT
-,TRBV27,-,TRBJ2-5,CASSLSRVETQYF,TGTGCCAGCAGTTTGTCGCGGGTAGAGACCCAGTACTTC
-,TRBV14,-,TRBJ1-4,CASARASLATNEKLFF,TGTGCCAGCGCCAGGGCCTCGCTTGCAACTAATGAAAAACTGTTTTTT
-,TRBV6-5,TRBD1,TRBJ2-7,CASSSPGQGIHEQYF,TGTGCCAGCAGTTCCCCGGGACAGGGAATCCACGAGCAGTACTTC
-,TRBV13,TRBD2,TRBJ2-1,CASSLVSGDSYNEQFF,TGTGCCAGCAGCTTAGTTAGCGGGGATTCCTACAATGAGCAGTTCTTC
few,TRBV5-1,-,TRBJ2-7,CASSLDSIYEQYF,TGCGCCAGCAGCTTGGACTCGATCTACGAGCAGTACTTC
-,TRBV2,-,TRBJ1-1,CASNEGGVAEAFF,TGTGCCAGCAATGAAGGCGGCGTGGCTGAAGCTTTCTTT
-,TRBV28,-,TRBJ2-5,CASSFGGETQYF,TGTGCCAGCAGTTTTGGGGGGGAGACCCAGTACTTC
-,TRBV28,-,TRBJ2-7,CASSFSIRGGPEQYF,TGTGCCAGCAGTTTTTCCATTCGGGGAGGCCCCGAGCAGTACTTC
once,TRBV13,-,TRBJ2-1,CASSSLDGGGINEQFF,TGTGCCAGCAGCTCGTTGGACGGTGGTGGGATCAATGAGCAGTTCTTC
-,TRBV20-1,TRBD1,TRBJ2-7,CSASDREPYEQYF,TGCAGTGCTAGTGACAGGGAGCCCTACGAGCAGTACTTC
-,TRBV27,-,TRBJ1-3,CASSPSGGNTIYF,TGTGCCAGCAGTCCCTCGGGTGGTAACACCATATATTTT
few,TRBV4-1,-,TRBJ1-5,CASSGDTDQPQHF,TGCGCCAGCAGCGGGGACACCGATCAGCCCCAGCATTTT
-,TRBV7-9,TRBD1,TRBJ1-1,CASSLGQGEAFF,TGTGCCAGCAGCTTGGGACAGGGAGAAGCTTTCTTT
-,TRBV4-1,-,TRBJ2-7,CASSQVRDLISLTYEQYF,TGCGCCAGCAGCCAAGTAAGGGACTTGATTTCTCTAACCTACGAGCAGTACTTC
-,TRBV14,-,TRBJ2-5,CASSQDWLQETQYF,TGTGCCAGCAGCCAAGATTGGCTTCAAGAGACCCAGTACTTC
few,TRBV9,-,TRBJ2-7,CASSVVSDAYEQYF,TGTGCCAGCAGCGTAGTCAGCGATGCCTACGAGCAGTACTTC
-,TRBV10-3,-,TRBJ2-2,CAISDLGLNTGELFF,TGTGCCATCAGTGACCTTGGACTGAACACCGGGGAGCTGTTTTTT
-,TRBV7-9,TRBD2,TRBJ2-7,CASSLGLAGAGEQYF,TGTGCCAGCAGCTTAGGTCTAGCGGGAGCTGGGGAGCAGTACTTC
-,TRBV15,-,TRBJ1-2,CATSRDRGEYYGYTF,TGTGCCACCAGCAGAGATCGGGGGGAATACTATGGCTACACCTTC